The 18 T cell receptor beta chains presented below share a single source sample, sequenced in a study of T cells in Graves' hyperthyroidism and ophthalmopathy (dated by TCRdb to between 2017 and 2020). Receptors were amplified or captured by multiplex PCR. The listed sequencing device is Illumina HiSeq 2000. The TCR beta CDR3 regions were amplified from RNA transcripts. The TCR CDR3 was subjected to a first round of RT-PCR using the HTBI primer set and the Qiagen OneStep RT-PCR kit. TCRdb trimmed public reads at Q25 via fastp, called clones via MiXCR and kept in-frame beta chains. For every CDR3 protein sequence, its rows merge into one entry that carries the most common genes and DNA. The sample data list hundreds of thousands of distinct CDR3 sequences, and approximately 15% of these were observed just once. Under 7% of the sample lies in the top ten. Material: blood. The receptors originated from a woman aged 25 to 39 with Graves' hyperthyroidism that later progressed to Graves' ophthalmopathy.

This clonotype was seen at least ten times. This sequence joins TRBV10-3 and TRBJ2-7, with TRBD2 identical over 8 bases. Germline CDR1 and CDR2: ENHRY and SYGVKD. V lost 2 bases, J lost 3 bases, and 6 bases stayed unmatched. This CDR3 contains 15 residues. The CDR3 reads CAISEREGVYYEQYF. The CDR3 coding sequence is TGTGCCATCAGTGAGCGGGAGGGGGTTTACTACGAGCAGTACTTC.

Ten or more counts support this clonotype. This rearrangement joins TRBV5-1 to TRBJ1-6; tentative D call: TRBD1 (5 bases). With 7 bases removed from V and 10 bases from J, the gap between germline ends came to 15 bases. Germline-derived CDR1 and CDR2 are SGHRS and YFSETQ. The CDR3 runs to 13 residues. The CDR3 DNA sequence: TGCGCCAGCTTCGATACGCAGGGATCACCCCTCCACTTT. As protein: CASFDTQGSPLHF.

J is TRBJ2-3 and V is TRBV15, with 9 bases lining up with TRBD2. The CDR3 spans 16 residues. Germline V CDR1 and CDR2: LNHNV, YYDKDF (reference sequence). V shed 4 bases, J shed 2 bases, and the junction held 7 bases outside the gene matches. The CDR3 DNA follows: TGTGCCACCAGCAATATAGCGGGAGACAACACAGATACGCAGTATTTT. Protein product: CATSNIAGDNTDTQYF.

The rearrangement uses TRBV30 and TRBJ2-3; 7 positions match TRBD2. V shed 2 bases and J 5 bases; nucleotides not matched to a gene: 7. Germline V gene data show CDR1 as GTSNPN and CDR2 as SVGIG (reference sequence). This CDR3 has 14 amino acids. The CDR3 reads CAWSSAGRGDTQYF. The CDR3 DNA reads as TGTGCCTGGAGTTCTGCGGGGAGGGGAGATACGCAGTATTTT. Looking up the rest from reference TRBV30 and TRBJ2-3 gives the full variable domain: SQTIHQWPATLVQPVGSPLSLECTVEGTSNPNLYWYRQAAGRGLQLLFYSVGIGQISSEVPQNLSASRPQDRQFILSSKKLLLSDSGFYLCAWSSAGRGDTQYFGPGTRLTVL.

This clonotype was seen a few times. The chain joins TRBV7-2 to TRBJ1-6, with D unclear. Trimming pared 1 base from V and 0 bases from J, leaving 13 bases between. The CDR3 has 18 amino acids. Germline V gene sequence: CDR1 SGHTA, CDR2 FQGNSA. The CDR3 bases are TGTGCCAGCAGCTTAGAGGGCAGTACGAGCTCCTATAATTCACCCCTCCACTTT. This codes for CASSLEGSTSSYNSPLHF.

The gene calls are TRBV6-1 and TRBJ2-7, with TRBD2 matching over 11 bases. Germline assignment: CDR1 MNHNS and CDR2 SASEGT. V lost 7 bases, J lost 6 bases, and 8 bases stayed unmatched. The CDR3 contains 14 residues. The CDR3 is CASTYSGRGAEQYF. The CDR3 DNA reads TGTGCCAGCACCTATAGCGGGAGGGGCGCCGAGCAGTACTTC.

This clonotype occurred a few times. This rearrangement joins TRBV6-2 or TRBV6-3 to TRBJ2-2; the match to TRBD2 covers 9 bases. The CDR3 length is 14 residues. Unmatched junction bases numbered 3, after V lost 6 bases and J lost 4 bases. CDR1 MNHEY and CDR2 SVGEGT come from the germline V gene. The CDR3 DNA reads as TGTGCCAGCAGGGCTAGCGGGATCACCGGGGAGCTGTTTTTT. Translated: CASRASGITGELFF.

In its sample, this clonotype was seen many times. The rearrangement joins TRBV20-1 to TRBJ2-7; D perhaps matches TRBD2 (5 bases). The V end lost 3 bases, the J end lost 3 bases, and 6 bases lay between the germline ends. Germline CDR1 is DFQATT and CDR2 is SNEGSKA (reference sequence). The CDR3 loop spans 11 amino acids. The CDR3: CSARRDYEQYF. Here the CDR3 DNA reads TGCAGTGCTAGGAGGGACTACGAGCAGTACTTC.

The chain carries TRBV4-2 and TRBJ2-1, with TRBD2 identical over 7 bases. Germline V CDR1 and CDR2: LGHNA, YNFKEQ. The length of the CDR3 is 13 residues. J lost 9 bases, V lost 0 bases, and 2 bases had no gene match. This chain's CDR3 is CASSQDPGGEQFF. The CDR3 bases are TGTGCCAGCAGCCAAGATCCGGGGGGTGAGCAGTTCTTC.

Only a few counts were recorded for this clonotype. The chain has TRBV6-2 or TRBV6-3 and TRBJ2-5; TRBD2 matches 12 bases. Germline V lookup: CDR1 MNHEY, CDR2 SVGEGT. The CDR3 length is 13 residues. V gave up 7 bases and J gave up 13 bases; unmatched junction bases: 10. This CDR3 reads CASNPTSGSLGYF. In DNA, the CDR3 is TGTGCCAGCAACCCGACTAGCGGGAGTTTGGGGTACTTC.

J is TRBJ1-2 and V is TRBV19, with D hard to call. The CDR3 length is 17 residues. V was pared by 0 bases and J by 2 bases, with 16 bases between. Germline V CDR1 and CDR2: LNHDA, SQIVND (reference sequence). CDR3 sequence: CASSIDPGKSTNYGYTF. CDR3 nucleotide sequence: TGTGCCAGTAGTATAGATCCTGGGAAGAGTACGAACTATGGCTACACCTTC.

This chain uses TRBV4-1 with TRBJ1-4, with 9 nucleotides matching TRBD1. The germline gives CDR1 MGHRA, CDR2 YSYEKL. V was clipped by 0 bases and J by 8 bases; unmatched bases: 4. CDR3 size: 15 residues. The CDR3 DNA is TGCGCCAGCAGCCAAGAGGCTACAGGGGGCGAAAAACTGTTTTTT. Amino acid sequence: CASSQEATGGEKLFF.

The CDR3 nucleotides are TGTGCCAGCAGAGGACAGGATGATTCACCCCTCCACTTT. Encoded protein: CASRGQDDSPLHF. The chain employs TRBV12-3 or TRBV12-4 and TRBJ1-6, with TRBD1 matching 7 bases. The CDR3 extends over 13 amino acids. After removal of 6 bases from V and 8 bases from J, the junction contained 4 bases not matched to a gene.

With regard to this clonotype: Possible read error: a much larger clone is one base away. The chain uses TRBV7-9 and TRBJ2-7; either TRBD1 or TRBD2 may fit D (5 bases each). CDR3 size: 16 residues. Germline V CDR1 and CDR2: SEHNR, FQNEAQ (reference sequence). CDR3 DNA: TGTGCCAGCAGCCCCCGGGATCCCACGGGGCTATACGGGCAGTACTTC. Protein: CASSPRDPTGLYGQYF.

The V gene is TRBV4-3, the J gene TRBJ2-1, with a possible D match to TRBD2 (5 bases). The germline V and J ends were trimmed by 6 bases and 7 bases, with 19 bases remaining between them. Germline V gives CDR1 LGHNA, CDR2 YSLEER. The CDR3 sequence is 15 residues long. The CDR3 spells CASRQLVWDNNEQFF. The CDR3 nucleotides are TGCGCCAGCAGGCAACTAGTGTGGGATAATAATGAGCAGTTCTTC.

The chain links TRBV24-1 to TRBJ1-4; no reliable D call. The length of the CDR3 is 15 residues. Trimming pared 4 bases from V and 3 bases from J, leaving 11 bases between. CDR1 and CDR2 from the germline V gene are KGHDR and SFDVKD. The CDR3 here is CATSEGFVANEKLFF. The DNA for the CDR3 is TGTGCCACCAGTGAGGGTTTCGTGGCTAATGAAAAACTGTTTTTT.

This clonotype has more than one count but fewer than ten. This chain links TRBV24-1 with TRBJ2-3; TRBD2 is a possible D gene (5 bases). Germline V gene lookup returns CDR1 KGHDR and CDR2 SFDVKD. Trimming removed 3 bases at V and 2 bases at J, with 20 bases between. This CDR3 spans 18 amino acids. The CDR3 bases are TGTGCCACCAGTGATCCCGAAGGGAGAGGCAGCTACACAGATACGCAGTATTTT. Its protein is CATSDPEGRGSYTDTQYF.

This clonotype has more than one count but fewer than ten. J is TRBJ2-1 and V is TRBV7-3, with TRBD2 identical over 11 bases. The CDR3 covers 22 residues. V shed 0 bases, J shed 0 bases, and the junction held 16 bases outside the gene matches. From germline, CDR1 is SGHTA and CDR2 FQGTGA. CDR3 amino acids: CASSLTSYRLAGTPSSYNEQFF. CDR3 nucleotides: TGTGCCAGCAGCTTAACAAGCTATCGACTAGCGGGGACACCGAGCTCCTACAATGAGCAGTTCTTC.